This entry lists 16 T cell receptor beta chains sequenced from one sample in a study of T cell repertoires in cytomegalovirus infection. TCRdb ran MiXCR on the reads and lists one entry per CDR3 protein. Of roughly 990,000 distinct CDR3 sequences listed, 31% are singletons. These receptors' antigens are unknown. Sequencing was performed on cultured CD8+ T cells from PBMCs, taken from culture after CMV antigen stimulation. Receptor source: a human donor in good health (CMV status not recorded). Some clones in this sample may be carry-over from other donors' samples.

This clonotype was counted a few times. The gene calls are TRBV7-9 and TRBJ1-2; TRBD1 agrees at 7 bases. The CDR3 sequence is 15 residues long. The trim removed 8 bases at V and 4 bases at J, leaving 13 bases unmatched. Per germline, CDR1 SEHNR and CDR2 FQNEAQ (reference sequence). Here the CDR3 DNA reads TGTGCCAGCGGTATCCGTAGGGGGCCGAGCTATGGCTACACCTTC. This sequence encodes CASGIRRGPSYGYTF.

This clonotype was observed a handful of times. The chain is built from TRBV19 and TRBJ1-5, with D perhaps matching TRBD1 (5 bases). The CDR3 spans 17 residues. Germline V gene sequence: CDR1 LNHDA, CDR2 SQIVND (reference sequence). V lost 5 bases to trimming and J lost 0 bases, with 17 bases between them. The CDR3 bases are TGTGCCAGTAGTTCCCCGTGGACACAACTTAGCAATCAGCCCCAGCATTTT. Its translation is CASSSPWTQLSNQPQHF.

A few counts support this clonotype. J is TRBJ1-2 and V is TRBV27; 8 positions agree with TRBD1. CDR1 is MNHEY, CDR2 SMNVEV, per germline (reference sequence). With 4 bases clipped from V and 4 bases from J, the junction kept 8 bases outside the gene matches. CDR3 length equals 15 residues. The CDR3 loop reads CASSSSRGQSYGYTF. CDR3 nucleotides: TGTGCCAGCAGTTCTTCCAGGGGGCAGAGCTATGGCTACACCTTC.

This clonotype was detected only a few times. The chain recombines TRBV20-1 with TRBJ2-3; the D gene is possibly TRBD2 (6 bases). The germline gives CDR1 DFQATT, CDR2 SNEGSKA (reference sequence). The CDR3 consists of 15 residues. Trimming removed 4 bases from V and 4 bases from J, with 18 bases in between. DNA for the CDR3: TGCAGTGCTAATGAACTTGCGGGGTGGGCAGATACGCAGTATTTT. It translates to CSANELAGWADTQYF.

There are a few counts of this clonotype. The chain combines TRBV19 with TRBJ1-1; the D gene is possibly TRBD1 (5 bases). This CDR3 region has 14 residues. Germline V gives CDR1 LNHDA, CDR2 SQIVND (reference sequence). V lost 5 bases and J lost 5, with 15 bases in between. This CDR3 is CASSEEGTITEAFF. CDR3 coding DNA: TGTGCCAGTAGTGAGGAGGGGACTATTACTGAAGCTTTCTTT.

This clonotype was found a few times. The chain joins TRBV7-9 to TRBJ2-5; no firm D call. V was shortened by 6 bases and J by 4 bases, with 15 bases between the two germline ends. Germline values: CDR1 SEHNR, CDR2 FQNEAQ (reference sequence). This CDR3 has 14 amino acids. The DNA of the CDR3 is TGTGCCAGCAGTACCCCCATCACTCGAGAGACCCAGTACTTC. The encoded protein is CASSTPITRETQYF.

This clonotype was recorded at least ten times. The V gene is TRBV7-6, the J gene TRBJ1-6; unclear D gene. Per the germline V gene, CDR1 is SGHVS and CDR2 is FNYEAQ. V was trimmed by 2 bases and J by 0 bases, leaving 8 bases between them. There are 16 residues in the CDR3. CDR3 residues: CASSLTESSYNSPLHF. The CDR3, as DNA: TGTGCCAGCAGCTTAACTGAAAGCTCCTATAATTCACCCCTCCACTTT.

This clonotype was observed at least ten times. The chain has TRBV7-6 and TRBJ2-1; no clear D gene. V was shortened by 1 base and J by 7 bases, with 14 bases between the two germline ends. The germline V gene encodes CDR1 SGHVS and CDR2 FNYEAQ. The CDR3 runs 15 residues. CDR3 amino acids: CASSLELSPGNEQFF. CDR3 in DNA: TGTGCCAGCAGCTTAGAACTAAGTCCAGGAAATGAGCAGTTCTTC.

This clonotype was recorded a few times. This chain links TRBV28 with TRBJ2-4, with TRBD1 as a possible D gene (5 bases). Looked up from germline, CDR1 is MDHEN and CDR2 is SYDVKM. V lost 6 bases, J lost 4 bases, and 16 bases lay in between. The CDR3 totals 15 residues. CDR3 residues: CASSDQGSRKNIQYF. CDR3 nucleotide sequence: TGTGCCAGCAGCGATCAGGGTAGTAGAAAAAACATTCAGTACTTC.

The genes are TRBV7-6 and TRBJ2-7; 7 nucleotides match TRBD2. The CDR3 extends over 13 amino acids. Germline V gives CDR1 SGHVS, CDR2 FNYEAQ. The junction had 7 bases not matched to a gene; V was cut back by 7 bases and J by 4 bases. CDR3: CASTHGEGYEQYF. DNA for the CDR3: TGTGCCAGCACCCATGGGGAGGGATACGAGCAGTACTTC. Drawing the rest from reference TRBV7-6 and TRBJ2-7, the complete variable domain is GAGVSQSPRYKVTKRGQDVALRCDPISGHVSLYWYRQALGQGPEFLTYFNYEAQQDKSGLPNDRFSAERPEGSISTLTIQRTEQRDSAMYRCASTHGEGYEQYFGPGTRLTVT.

Points on this clonotype: Germline is not matched at one junction end, which may reflect a read error. The V gene is TRBV14, the J gene TRBJ2-2, with a weak D call TRBD2 (5 bases). CDR1 is SGHDN, CDR2 FVKESK, per germline. The CDR3 has 13 residues. CDR3 in amino acids: CASSQYRTGERFF. CDR3 nucleotide sequence: TGTGCCAGCAGCCAATATCGCACCGGGGAGCGGTTTTTT.

To note about this clonotype: The germline gene is not matched at one end of the junction; a read error may be the cause. This rearrangement joins TRBV19 to TRBJ1-2, with D uncertain. The CDR3 length is 11 residues. Looked up from germline, CDR1 is LNHDA and CDR2 is SQIVND (reference sequence). For the CDR3, the DNA is TGTGCTAGTAGAGATTACTATGGCTACACCTTC. It is translated as CASRDYYGYTF. Based on the CDR3 plus reference TRBV19 and TRBJ1-2, the full variable domain is DGGITQSPKYLFRKEGQNVTLSCEQNLNHDAMYWYRQDPGQGLRLIYYSQIVNDFQKGDIAEGYSVSREKKESFPLTVTSAQKNPTAFYLCASRDYYGYTFGSGTRLTVV.

This clonotype has a handful of counts. V gene TRBV6-1 combines with J gene TRBJ2-7, with 7 bases matching TRBD1. Germline lookup yields CDR1 MNHNS and CDR2 SASEGT. With V trimmed by 5 bases and J by 3 bases, 7 bases remained unmatched. CDR3 size: 14 residues. CDR3 sequence reads: CASSPRQGNYEQYV. CDR3 DNA: TGTGCCAGCAGTCCACGACAGGGCAACTACGAGCAGTACGTC.

This clonotype was seen more than once but under ten times. The J gene is TRBJ2-4, the V gene TRBV3-1; 9 bases are shared with TRBD1. The CDR3 loop spans 14 amino acids. After removal of 6 bases from V and 5 bases from J, the junction contained 5 bases not matched to a gene. Germline V gives CDR1 LGHDT, CDR2 YNNKEL (reference sequence). This CDR3 is CASRDDRGENIQYF. In DNA form, the CDR3 reads TGTGCCAGCAGGGATGACAGGGGGGAAAACATTCAGTACTTC. Based on the CDR3 plus reference TRBV3-1 and TRBJ2-4, the full variable domain is DTAVSQTPKYLVTQMGNDKSIKCEQNLGHDTMYWYKQDSKKFLKIMFSYNNKELIINETVPNRFSPKSPDKAHLNLHINSLELGDSAVYFCASRDDRGENIQYFGAGTRLSVL.

This clonotype was picked up a small number of times. The genes are TRBV7-9 and TRBJ2-2; TRBD2 agrees at 12 bases. Unmatched junction bases numbered 5, after V lost 3 bases and J lost 3 bases. Germline CDR1 and CDR2: SEHNR and FQNEAQ (reference sequence). CDR3 length: 17 residues. The CDR3 DNA reads TGTGCCAGCAGCTTTCCACGGACTAGCGGGGACACCGGGGAGCTGTTTTTT. Amino acid sequence: CASSFPRTSGDTGELFF.

This clonotype occurred a few times. The CDR3 sequence: CASRTPDSYEQYV. CDR3 DNA sequence: TGTGCCAGCAGAACCCCGGACAGTTACGAGCAGTACGTC. J is TRBJ2-7 and V is TRBV6-2 or TRBV6-3, with D perhaps matching TRBD1 (6 bases). The CDR3 is 13 amino acids. CDR1 is MNHEY and CDR2 is SVGEGT in the germline V gene. Trimming pared 6 bases from V and 4 bases from J, leaving 13 bases between.